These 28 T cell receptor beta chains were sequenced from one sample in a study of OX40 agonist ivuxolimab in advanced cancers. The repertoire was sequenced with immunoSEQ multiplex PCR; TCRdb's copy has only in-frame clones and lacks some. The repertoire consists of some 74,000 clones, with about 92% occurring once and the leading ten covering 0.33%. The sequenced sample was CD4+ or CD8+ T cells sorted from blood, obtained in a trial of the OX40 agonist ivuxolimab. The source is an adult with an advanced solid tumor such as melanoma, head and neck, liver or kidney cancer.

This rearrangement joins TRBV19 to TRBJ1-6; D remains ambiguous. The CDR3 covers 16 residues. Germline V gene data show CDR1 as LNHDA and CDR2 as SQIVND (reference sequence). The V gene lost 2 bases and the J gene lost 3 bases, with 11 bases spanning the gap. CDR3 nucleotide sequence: TGTGCCAGTAGTATACTCCACCGGGACTATAATTCACCCCTCCACTTT. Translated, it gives CASSILHRDYNSPLHF. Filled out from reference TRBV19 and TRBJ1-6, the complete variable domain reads DGGITQSPKYLFRKEGQNVTLSCEQNLNHDAMYWYRQDPGQGLRLIYYSQIVNDFQKGDIAEGYSVSREKKESFPLTVTSAQKNPTAFYLCASSILHRDYNSPLHFGNGTRLTVT.

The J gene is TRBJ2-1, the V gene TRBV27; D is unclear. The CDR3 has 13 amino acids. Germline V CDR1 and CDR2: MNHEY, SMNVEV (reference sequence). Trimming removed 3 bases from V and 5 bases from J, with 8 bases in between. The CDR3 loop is CASSFAGHNEQFF. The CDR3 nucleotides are TGTGCCAGCAGTTTCGCCGGCCACAATGAGCAGTTCTTC.

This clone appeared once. The CDR3 loop is CASSLENSPLHF. CDR3 DNA: TGCGCCAGCAGCTTGGAGAATTCACCCCTCCACTTT. The V call is TRBV5-1, the J call TRBJ1-6, with D hard to call. This CDR3 region has 12 residues. The V end lost 0 bases, the J end lost 7 bases, and 2 bases lay between the germline ends. Germline CDR1 reads SGHRS; CDR2 reads YFSETQ.

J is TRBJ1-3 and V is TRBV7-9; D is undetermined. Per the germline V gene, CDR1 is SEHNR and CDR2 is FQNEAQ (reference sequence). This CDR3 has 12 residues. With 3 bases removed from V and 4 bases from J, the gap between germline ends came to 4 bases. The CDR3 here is CASSFEGNTIYF. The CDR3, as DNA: TGTGCCAGCAGCTTCGAAGGAAACACCATATATTTT.

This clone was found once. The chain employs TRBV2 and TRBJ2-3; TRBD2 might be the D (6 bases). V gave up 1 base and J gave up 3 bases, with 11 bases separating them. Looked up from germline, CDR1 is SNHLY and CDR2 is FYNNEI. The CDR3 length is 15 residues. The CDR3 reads CASSEGRGGTDTQYF. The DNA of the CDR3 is TGTGCCAGCAGTGAAGGGAGGGGTGGAACAGATACGCAGTATTTT.

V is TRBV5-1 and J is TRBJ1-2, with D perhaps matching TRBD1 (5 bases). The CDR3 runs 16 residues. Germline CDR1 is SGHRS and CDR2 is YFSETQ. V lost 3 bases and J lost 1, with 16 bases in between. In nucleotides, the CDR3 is TGCGCCAGCAGCTATAACGAGGGGCGACATAACTATGGCTACACCTTC. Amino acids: CASSYNEGRHNYGYTF.

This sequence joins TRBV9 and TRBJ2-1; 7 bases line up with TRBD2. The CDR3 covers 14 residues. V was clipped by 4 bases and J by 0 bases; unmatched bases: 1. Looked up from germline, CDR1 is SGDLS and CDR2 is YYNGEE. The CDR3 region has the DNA TGTGCCAGCAGCCCGGGGGGCTCCTACAATGAGCAGTTCTTC. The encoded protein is CASSPGGSYNEQFF.

The CDR3 bases are TGTGCCATCAGGCTTACAGAGAACACTGAAGCTTTCTTT. This codes for CAIRLTENTEAFF. The V and J genes are TRBV10-3 and TRBJ1-1; no firm D call. The CDR3 has 13 residues. Germline CDR1 is ENHRY and CDR2 is SYGVKD. V lost 6 bases and J lost 1, with 9 bases in between.

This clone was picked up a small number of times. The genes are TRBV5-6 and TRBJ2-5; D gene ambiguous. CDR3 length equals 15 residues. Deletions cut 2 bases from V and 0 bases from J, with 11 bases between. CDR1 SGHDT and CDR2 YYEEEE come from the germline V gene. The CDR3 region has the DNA TGTGCCAGCAGCTTACGAGTGTCCTACCAAGAGACCCAGTACTTC. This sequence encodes CASSLRVSYQETQYF.

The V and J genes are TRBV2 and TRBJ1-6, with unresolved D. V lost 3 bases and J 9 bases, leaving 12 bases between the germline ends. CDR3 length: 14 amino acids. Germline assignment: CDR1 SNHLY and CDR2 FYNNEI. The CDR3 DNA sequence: TGTGCCAGCAGTGAGGAAAACGGATTTTCACCCCTCCACTTT. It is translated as CASSEENGFSPLHF.

The CDR3: CATSRTQETQYF. The CDR3 coding sequence is TGTGCCACCAGCAGAACCCAAGAGACCCAGTACTTC. The chain employs TRBV15 and TRBJ2-5; unclear D gene. Germline lookup yields CDR1 LNHNV and CDR2 YYDKDF (reference sequence). This CDR3 is built from 12 residues. V lost 2 bases to trimming and J lost 1 base, with 2 bases between them.

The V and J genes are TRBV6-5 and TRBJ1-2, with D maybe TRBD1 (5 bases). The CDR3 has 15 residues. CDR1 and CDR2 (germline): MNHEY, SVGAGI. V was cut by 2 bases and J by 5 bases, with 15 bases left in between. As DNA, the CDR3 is TGTGCCAGCAGTTACGCGACAGCACAAGGGTATGGCTACACCTTC. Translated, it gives CASSYATAQGYGYTF.

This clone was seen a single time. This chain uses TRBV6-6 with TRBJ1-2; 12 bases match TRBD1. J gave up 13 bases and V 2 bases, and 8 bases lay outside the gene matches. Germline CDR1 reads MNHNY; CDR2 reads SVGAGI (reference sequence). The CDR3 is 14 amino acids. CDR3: CASSYEGQGAAGTF. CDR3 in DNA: TGTGCCAGCAGTTACGAGGGACAGGGGGCCGCCGGCACCTTC.

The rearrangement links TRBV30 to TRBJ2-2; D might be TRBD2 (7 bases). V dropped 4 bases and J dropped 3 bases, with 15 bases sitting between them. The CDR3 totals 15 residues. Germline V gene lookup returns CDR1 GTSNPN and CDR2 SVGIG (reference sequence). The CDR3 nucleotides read TGTGCCTGGAAGGGGGGGGGCAGGTACACCGGGGAGCTGTTTTTT. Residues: CAWKGGGRYTGELFF.

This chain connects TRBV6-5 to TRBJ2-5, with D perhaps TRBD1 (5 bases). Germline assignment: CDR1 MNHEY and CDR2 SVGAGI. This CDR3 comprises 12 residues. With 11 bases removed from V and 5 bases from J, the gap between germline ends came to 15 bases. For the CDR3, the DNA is TGTGCCTCCCTTTCCCAGGGCGAGACCCAGTACTTC. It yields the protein CASLSQGETQYF.

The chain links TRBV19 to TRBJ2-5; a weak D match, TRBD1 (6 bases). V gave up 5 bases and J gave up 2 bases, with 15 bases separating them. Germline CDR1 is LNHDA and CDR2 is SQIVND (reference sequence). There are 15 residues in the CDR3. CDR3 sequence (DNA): TGTGCCAGTAGTCCGCCTCACAGGGCGCAAGAGACCCAGTACTTC. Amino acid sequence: CASSPPHRAQETQYF.

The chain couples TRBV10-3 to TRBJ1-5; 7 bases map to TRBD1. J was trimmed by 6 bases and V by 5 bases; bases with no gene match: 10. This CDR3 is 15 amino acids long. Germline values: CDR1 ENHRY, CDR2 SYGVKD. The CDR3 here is CAISRGTDGSQPQHF. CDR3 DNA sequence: TGTGCCATCAGTCGGGGGACAGACGGAAGTCAGCCCCAGCATTTT.

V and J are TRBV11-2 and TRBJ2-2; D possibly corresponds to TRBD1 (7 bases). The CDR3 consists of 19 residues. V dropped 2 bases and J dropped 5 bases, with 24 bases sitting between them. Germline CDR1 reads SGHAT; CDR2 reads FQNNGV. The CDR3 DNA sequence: TGTGCCAGCAGCTTAAAAAGGGGAATGACAGGGACTCCAACCGGGGAGCTGTTTTTT. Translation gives CASSLKRGMTGTPTGELFF.

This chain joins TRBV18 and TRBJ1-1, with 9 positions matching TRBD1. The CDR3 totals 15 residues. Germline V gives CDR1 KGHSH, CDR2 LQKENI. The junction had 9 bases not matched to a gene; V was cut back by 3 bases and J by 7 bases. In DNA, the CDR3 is TGTGCCAGCTCACCCGTCCGGGACAGGGCCAATGAAGCTTTCTTT. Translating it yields CASSPVRDRANEAFF.

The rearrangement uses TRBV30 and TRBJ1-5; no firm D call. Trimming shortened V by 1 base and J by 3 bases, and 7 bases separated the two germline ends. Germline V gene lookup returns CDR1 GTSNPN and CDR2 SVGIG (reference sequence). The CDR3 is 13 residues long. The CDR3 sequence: CAWSESFNQPQHF. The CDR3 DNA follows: TGTGCCTGGAGTGAGAGTTTCAATCAGCCCCAGCATTTT.

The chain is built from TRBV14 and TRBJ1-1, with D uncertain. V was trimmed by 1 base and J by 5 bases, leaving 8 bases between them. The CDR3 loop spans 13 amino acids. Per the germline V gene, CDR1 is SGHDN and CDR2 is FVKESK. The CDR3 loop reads CASSQGALTEAFF. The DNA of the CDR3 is TGTGCCAGCAGCCAAGGAGCTTTGACTGAAGCTTTCTTT.

CDR3: CASRRGARTGELFF. The CDR3 nucleotides are TGTGCCAGCCGGCGGGGGGCCAGGACCGGGGAGCTGTTTTTT. This sequence joins TRBV6-5 and TRBJ2-2; the match to TRBD2 covers 8 bases. The CDR3 spans 14 residues. Looked up from germline, CDR1 is MNHEY and CDR2 is SVGAGI. The V gene end was trimmed by 8 bases and the J gene end by 5 bases; junction bases not matched to a gene: 7.

This CDR3 reads CASSVEVENSPLHF. The CDR3 nucleotides read TGTGCCAGCAGCGTAGAGGTGGAAAATTCACCCCTCCACTTT. The chain couples TRBV9 to TRBJ1-6; D unclear. Between the trimmed V and J ends, which lost 0 bases and 7 bases, there was a span of 8 bases. The CDR3 has 14 residues. CDR1 and CDR2 from the germline V gene are SGDLS and YYNGEE.

Here the CDR3 reads CASSYSALLSGNTIYF. CDR3 sequence (DNA): TGTGCCAGCAGTTACTCCGCACTGCTCTCTGGAAACACCATATATTTT. The chain uses TRBV9 and TRBJ1-3; D gene uncertain. CDR1 is SGDLS, CDR2 YYNGEE, per germline. V gave up 5 bases and J gave up 0 bases, with 15 bases separating them. The length of the CDR3 is 16 residues.

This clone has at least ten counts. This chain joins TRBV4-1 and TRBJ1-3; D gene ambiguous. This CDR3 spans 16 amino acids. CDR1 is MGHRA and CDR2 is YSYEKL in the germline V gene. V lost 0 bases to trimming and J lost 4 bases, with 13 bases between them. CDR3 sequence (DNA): TGCGCCAGCAGCCAAGATCAAACCCCGTCGGGAAACACCATATATTTT. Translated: CASSQDQTPSGNTIYF.

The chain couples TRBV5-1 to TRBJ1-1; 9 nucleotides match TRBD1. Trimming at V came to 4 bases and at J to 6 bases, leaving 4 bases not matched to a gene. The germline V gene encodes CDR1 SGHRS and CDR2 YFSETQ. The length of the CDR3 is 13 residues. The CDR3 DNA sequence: TGCGCCAGCAGCGACAGGACAGGGGCTGAAGCTTTCTTT. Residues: CASSDRTGAEAFF.

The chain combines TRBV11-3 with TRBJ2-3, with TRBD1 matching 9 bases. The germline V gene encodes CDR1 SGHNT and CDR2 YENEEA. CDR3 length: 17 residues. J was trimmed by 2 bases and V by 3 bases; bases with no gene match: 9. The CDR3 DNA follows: TGTGCCAGCAGCTTGGGGGACAGGGCTCGGTCCACAGATACGCAGTATTTT. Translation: CASSLGDRARSTDTQYF.

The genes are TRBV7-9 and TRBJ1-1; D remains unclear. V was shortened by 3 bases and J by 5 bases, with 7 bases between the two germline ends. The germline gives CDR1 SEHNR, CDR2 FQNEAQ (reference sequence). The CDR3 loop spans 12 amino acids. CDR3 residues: CASSLVETEAFF. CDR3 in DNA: TGTGCCAGCAGCTTGGTGGAGACTGAAGCTTTCTTT.